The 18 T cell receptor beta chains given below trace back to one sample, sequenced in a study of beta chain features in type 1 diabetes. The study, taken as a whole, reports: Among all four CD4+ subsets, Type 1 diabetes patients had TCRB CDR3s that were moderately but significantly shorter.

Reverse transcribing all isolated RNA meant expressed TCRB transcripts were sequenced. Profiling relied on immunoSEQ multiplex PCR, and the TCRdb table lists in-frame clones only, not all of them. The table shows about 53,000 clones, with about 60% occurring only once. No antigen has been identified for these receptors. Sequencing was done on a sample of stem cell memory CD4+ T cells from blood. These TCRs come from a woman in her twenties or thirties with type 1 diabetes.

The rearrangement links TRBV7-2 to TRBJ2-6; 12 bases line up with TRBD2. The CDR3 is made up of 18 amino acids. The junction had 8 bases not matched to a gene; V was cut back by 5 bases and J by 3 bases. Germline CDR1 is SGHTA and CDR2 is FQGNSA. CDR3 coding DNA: TGTGCCAGCAGCCCCCGGACTAGCGGGGATGGTGGGGCCAACGTCCTGACTTTC. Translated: CASSPRTSGDGGANVLTF.

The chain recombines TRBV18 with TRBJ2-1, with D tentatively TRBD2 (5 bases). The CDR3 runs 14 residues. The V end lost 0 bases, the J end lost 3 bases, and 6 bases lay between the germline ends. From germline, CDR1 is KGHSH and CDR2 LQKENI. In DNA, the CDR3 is TGTGCCAGCTCACCACCGGCGGGCTACAATGAGCAGTTCTTC. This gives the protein CASSPPAGYNEQFF.

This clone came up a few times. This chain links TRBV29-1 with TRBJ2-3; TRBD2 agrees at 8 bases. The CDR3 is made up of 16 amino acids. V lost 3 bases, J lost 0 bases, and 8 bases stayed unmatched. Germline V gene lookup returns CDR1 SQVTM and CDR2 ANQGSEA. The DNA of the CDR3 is TGCAGCGTTGACGGCCTGGCTAGCGGGAGCACAGATACGCAGTATTTT. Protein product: CSVDGLASGSTDTQYF.

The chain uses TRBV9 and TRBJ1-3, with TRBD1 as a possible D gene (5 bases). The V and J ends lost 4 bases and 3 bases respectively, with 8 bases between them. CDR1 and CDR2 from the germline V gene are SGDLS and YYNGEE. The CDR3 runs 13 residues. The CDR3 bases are TGTGCCAGCAGCCAGGGTTATGGAAACACCATATATTTT. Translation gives CASSQGYGNTIYF.

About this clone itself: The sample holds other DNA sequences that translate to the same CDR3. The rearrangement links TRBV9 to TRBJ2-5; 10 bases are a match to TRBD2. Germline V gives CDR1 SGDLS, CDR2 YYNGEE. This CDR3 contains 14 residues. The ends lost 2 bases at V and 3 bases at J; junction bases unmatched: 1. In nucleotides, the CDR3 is TGTGCCAGCAGCGTCCTAGCGGGAGAAGAGACCCAGTACTTC. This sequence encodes CASSVLAGEETQYF. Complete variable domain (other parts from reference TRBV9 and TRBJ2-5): DSGVTQTPKHLITATGQRVTLRCSPRSGDLSVYWYQQSLDQGLQFLIQYYNGEERAKGNILERFSAQQFPDLHSELNLSSLELGDSALYFCASSVLAGEETQYFGPGTRLLVL.

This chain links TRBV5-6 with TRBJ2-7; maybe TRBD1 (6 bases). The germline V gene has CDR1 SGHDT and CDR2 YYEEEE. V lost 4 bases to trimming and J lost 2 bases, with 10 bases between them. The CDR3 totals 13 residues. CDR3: CASSTWTAYEQYF. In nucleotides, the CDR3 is TGTGCCAGCAGCACCTGGACAGCCTACGAGCAGTACTTC.

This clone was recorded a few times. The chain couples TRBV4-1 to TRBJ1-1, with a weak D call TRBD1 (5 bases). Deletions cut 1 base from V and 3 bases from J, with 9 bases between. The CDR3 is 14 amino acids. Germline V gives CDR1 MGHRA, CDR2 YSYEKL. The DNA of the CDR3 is TGCGCCAGCAGCCAAGTCAGGGTTGACACTGAAGCTTTCTTT. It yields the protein CASSQVRVDTEAFF.

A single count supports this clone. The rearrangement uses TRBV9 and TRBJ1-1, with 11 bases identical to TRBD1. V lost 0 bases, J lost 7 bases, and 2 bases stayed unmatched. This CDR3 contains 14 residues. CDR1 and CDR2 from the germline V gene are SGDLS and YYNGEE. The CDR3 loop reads CASSVEGTGGEAFF. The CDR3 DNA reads TGTGCCAGCAGCGTAGAGGGGACAGGGGGTGAAGCTTTCTTT. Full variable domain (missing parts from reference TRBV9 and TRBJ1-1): DSGVTQTPKHLITATGQRVTLRCSPRSGDLSVYWYQQSLDQGLQFLIQYYNGEERAKGNILERFSAQQFPDLHSELNLSSLELGDSALYFCASSVEGTGGEAFFGQGTRLTVV.

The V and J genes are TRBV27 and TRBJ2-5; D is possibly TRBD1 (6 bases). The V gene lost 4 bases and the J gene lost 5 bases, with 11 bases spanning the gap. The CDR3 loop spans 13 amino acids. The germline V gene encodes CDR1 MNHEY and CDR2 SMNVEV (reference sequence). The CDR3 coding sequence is TGTGCCAGCAGTTCTCAGGGGTCCGAGACCCAGTACTTC. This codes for CASSSQGSETQYF.

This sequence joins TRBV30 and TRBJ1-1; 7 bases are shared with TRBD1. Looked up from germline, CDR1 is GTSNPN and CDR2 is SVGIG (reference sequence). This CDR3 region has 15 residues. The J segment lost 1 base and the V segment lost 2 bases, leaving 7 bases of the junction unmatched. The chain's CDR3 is CAWSKYRDRNTEAFF. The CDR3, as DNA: TGTGCCTGGAGTAAATACCGGGACAGGAACACTGAAGCTTTCTTT.

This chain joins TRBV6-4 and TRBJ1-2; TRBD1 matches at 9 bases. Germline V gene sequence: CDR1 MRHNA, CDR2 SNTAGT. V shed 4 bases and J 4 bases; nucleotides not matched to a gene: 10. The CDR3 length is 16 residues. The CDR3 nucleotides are TGTGCCAGCAGTGCAACAGGGGGCCCGGGCCCCTATGGCTACACCTTC. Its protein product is CASSATGGPGPYGYTF.

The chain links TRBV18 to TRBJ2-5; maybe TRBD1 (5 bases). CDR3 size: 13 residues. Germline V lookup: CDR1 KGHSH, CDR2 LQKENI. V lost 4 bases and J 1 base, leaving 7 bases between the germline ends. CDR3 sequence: CASSRQSQETQYF. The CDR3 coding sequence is TGTGCCAGCTCACGACAGAGCCAAGAGACCCAGTACTTC.

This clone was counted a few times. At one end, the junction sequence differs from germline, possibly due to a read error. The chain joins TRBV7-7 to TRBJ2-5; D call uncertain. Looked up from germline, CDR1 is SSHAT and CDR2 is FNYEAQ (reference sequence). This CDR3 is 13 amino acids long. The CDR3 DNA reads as TGTGCTAGCAGCTTAGTCAGACTAGAGACCCAGTACTTC. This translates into CASSLVRLETQYF.

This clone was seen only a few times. CDR3 sequence reads: CASSYLAGGPYNEQFF. As DNA, the CDR3 is TGTGCCAGCAGCTATTTAGCGGGAGGGCCCTACAATGAGCAGTTCTTC. This chain joins TRBV5-4 and TRBJ2-1; 11 nucleotides line up with TRBD2. The J segment lost 2 bases and the V segment lost 3 bases, leaving 4 bases of the junction unmatched. Germline lookup yields CDR1 SGHNT and CDR2 YYREEE (reference sequence). The CDR3 runs to 16 residues.

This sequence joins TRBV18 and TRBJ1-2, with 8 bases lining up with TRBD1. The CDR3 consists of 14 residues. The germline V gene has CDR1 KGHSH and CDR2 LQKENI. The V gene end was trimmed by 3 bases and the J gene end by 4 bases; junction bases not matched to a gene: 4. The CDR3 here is CASSPGQAGYGYTF. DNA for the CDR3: TGTGCCAGCTCACCGGGACAGGCCGGCTATGGCTACACCTTC.

The DNA of the CDR3 is TGTGCCAGCAGCGAGGGACAGGGATATGGCTACACCTTC. Residues: CASSEGQGYGYTF. This chain uses TRBV7-6 with TRBJ1-2; TRBD1 matches 9 bases. Germline V gives CDR1 SGHVS, CDR2 FNYEAQ. Trimming at V came to 5 bases and at J to 5 bases, leaving 3 bases not matched to a gene. This CDR3 contains 13 residues.

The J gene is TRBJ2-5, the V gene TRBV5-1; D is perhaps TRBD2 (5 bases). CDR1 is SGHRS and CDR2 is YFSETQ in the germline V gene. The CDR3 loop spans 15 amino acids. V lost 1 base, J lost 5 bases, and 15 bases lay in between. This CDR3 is CASSLYGPPGETQYF. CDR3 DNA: TGCGCCAGCAGCTTGTACGGTCCCCCGGGGGAGACCCAGTACTTC. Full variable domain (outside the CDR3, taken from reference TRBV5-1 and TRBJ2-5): KAGVTQTPRYLIKTRGQQVTLSCSPISGHRSVSWYQQTPGQGLQFLFEYFSETQRNKGNFPGRFSGRQFSNSRSEMNVSTLELGDSALYLCASSLYGPPGETQYFGPGTRLLVL.

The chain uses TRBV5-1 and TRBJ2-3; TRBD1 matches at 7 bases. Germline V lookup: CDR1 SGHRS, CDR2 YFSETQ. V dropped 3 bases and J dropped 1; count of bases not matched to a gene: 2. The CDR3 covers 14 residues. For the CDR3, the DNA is TGCGCCAGCAGCTACGGACAGGGCACAGATACGCAGTATTTT. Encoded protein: CASSYGQGTDTQYF.